The present entry profiles one T cell receptor beta chain with its context. This sample was taken from a study of blood T cell repertoires in COVID-19. In the study's own analysis: Scientists estimated how many nucleated cells there were by amplifying reference gene primers. Using immunoSEQ multiplex PCR, the repertoire was profiled, and TCRdb retains in-frame clones only, with some absent. The DNA was the basis for D and trimming; V, J and clone size are from that table. The sample records 450,000 to 500,000 clones, approximately 83% being singletons. V lost 4 bases and J 6 bases, leaving 16 bases between the germline ends. There are 16 residues in the CDR3. CDR1 ENHRY and CDR2 SYGVKD come from the germline V gene.

This receptor was obtained from a human donor in a cohort sampled during active COVID-19. This chain links TRBV10-3 with TRBJ1-6, with D perhaps matching TRBD1 (5 bases). Material for sequencing was peripheral blood. The CDR3 nucleotides read TGTGCCATCAGTGGCAGGGAAATTAATAGTAATTCACCCCTCCACTTT. Residues: CAISGREINSNSPLHF.